This T cell receptor (beta chain) was observed in a study of Graves' ophthalmopathy and Graves' hyperthyroidism. Excluded: other autoimmune disease, uncontrolled infection, pregnancy or lactation. Diagnosis used clinical symptoms, serum thyroxine, TRAb, thyroid ultrasound and orbital computed tomography. The length of the CDR3 is 13 residues. The germline V and J ends were trimmed by 4 bases and 3 bases, with 9 bases remaining between them. CDR1 and CDR2 from the germline V gene are MNHEY and SVGAGI. Amplified TCR beta CDR3 regions were obtained using RNA transcripts as template. Second-round multiplex PCR followed a first-round RT-PCR using HTBI primers. TCRdb ran MiXCR on the multiplex PCR reads and lists one entry per CDR3 protein. The sample holds some 400,000 distinct CDR3 sequences, 18% seen once. Of note for this clonotype: What it recognizes is unknown.

Overall study findings and caveats: Prediction of ophthalmopathy progression reached around 70% sensitivity and approximately 74% specificity. Among thyroid clonotypes expanded above 0.001 frequency, most also appeared in blood.

The sequence came from a woman between 18 and 29 years old with Graves' ophthalmopathy. J is TRBJ1-2 and V is TRBV6-5; D is uncertain. The sequenced sample consisted of peripheral blood. CDR3 sequence reads: CASSSVPDYGYTF. CDR3 in DNA: TGTGCCAGCAGTTCCGTGCCGGACTATGGCTACACCTTC.